This T cell receptor beta chain was retrieved from a study of somatic mutations in cytotoxic T cells in rheumatoid arthritis. As for the study in general: After diagnosis, patient blood (about 30 ml EDTA) was drawn right away, before any treatment was given. Study-level findings and limits: The study found that the largest CD8+ clone exceeded 20% of CD8+ cells in 8 of 65 patients. The study found no significant difference in CD8+ T-cell clonality between rheumatoid arthritis patients and age-matched healthy controls.

To note about this clone: Its matching antigen is unknown.

The CDR3 contains 13 residues. In germline, CDR1 is LGHNT, CDR2 FRNRAP. Trimming cost V 1 base and J 11 bases; bases outside gene matches: 7. In the original processing: Of patient CD8+ clones exceeding 1%, few matched published virus-specific TCRB sequences. Only in-frame clones appear in the TCRdb table, and some are missing; sequencing was by immunoSEQ multiplex PCR. That table is the source of V, J and clone size, and D and trimming were worked out from the DNA. The sample has 9,500 to 13,000 clones, around 81% seen once. What was sequenced was CD8+ T cells sorted from blood. This clonotype was sampled from an adult with rheumatoid arthritis. The gene calls are TRBV12-5 and TRBJ1-1; 7 bases agree with TRBD1. The CDR3 DNA is TGTGCTAGTGGTTTGGGAGGGGGCACGGGGGCTTTCTTT. Its protein product is CASGLGGGTGAFF.